This T cell receptor (beta chain) was recorded in a study of blood T cell repertoires in COVID-19. Whole-study context: Collection of acute and convalescent COVID-19 samples took place in the United States, Italy and Spain. The analysed material was cDNA or gDNA that came from T cells, B-cell-depleted T cells, or PBMCs.

CDR1 is MRHNA and CDR2 is SNTAGT in the germline V gene. This CDR3 region has 15 residues. V lost 2 bases and J 7 bases, leaving 15 bases between the germline ends. Authors' methods: Estimation of nucleated cell counts was performed using reference gene primer amplification. Only in-frame clones appear in the TCRdb table, and some are missing; sequencing was by immunoSEQ multiplex PCR. That table is the source of V, J and clone size, and D and trimming were worked out from the DNA. Of roughly 180,000 clones listed, over 75% are singletons. During active infection, Seattle patients enrolled and were then monitored through disease.

The J gene is TRBJ1-5, the V gene TRBV6-4; D is undetermined. The TCR was taken from an elderly man with COVID-19, enrolled during active disease. Sequenced input: peripheral blood. CDR3 amino acids: CASSDKGDFRQPQHF. CDR3 DNA: TGTGCCAGCAGTGACAAGGGAGATTTCAGGCAGCCCCAGCATTTT.